Below are 20 T cell receptor beta chains sequenced from a single sample in a study of blood T cell repertoires in COVID-19. The method was immunoSEQ multiplex PCR; TCRdb's version includes in-frame clones alone and lacks a portion of them. This table has 200,000 or so clones, approximately 80% appearing once. Sequenced sample: peripheral blood. Receptors originate from a woman at least 80 years old with COVID-19, enrolled during active disease.

The table lists this clone with a count of one. The chain is built from TRBV5-1 and TRBJ1-1; weak D call: TRBD1 (5 bases). The CDR3 is made up of 17 amino acids. The germline V gene has CDR1 SGHRS and CDR2 YFSETQ. V lost 4 bases, J lost 1 base, and 20 bases lay in between. The CDR3 protein is CASSPRTGGRGNTEAFF. CDR3 nucleotides: TGCGCCAGCAGCCCCAGGACGGGGGGAAGGGGGAACACTGAAGCTTTCTTT.

The chain links TRBV2 to TRBJ2-7, with D unresolved. The CDR3 length is 14 residues. Trimming took off 6 bases at V and 1 base at J, with 13 bases between the two ends. CDR1 SNHLY and CDR2 FYNNEI come from the germline V gene. CDR3 sequence reads: CASSGDSSSYEQYF. The CDR3 DNA is TGTGCCAGCAGCGGCGATTCTAGTTCCTACGAGCAGTACTTC.

A note on this clone: This CDR3 is also generated by other DNA sequences in the sample. The chain joins TRBV18 to TRBJ1-1, with 8 bases matching TRBD1. V lost 2 bases to trimming and J lost 8 bases; unmatched junction nucleotides: 1. This CDR3 region has 12 residues. Germline V gene sequence: CDR1 KGHSH, CDR2 LQKENI. CDR3 amino acids: CASSPRTGEAFF. In nucleotides, the CDR3 is TGTGCCAGCTCACCAAGGACAGGGGAAGCTTTCTTT.

This chain connects TRBV28 to TRBJ2-4; TRBD2 might be the D (6 bases). The V and J ends lost 2 bases and 7 bases respectively, with 9 bases between them. This CDR3 region has 13 residues. Germline V lookup: CDR1 MDHEN, CDR2 SYDVKM. CDR3 DNA: TGTGCCAGCAGTTTAACGGGGGATAACATTCAGTACTTC. Amino acid sequence: CASSLTGDNIQYF. Full variable domain (missing parts from reference TRBV28 and TRBJ2-4): DVKVTQSSRYLVKRTGEKVFLECVQDMDHENMFWYRQDPGLGLRLIYFSYDVKMKEKGDIPEGYSVSREKKERFSLILESASTNQTSMYLCASSLTGDNIQYFGAGTRLSVL.

V gene TRBV5-4 combines with J gene TRBJ1-2; perhaps TRBD1 as D (6 bases). The V gene's germline CDR1 is SGHNT and CDR2 YYREEE (reference sequence). This CDR3 contains 15 residues. Trimming cost V 6 bases and J 5 bases, with 20 bases left between them. The CDR3 spells CASNARGGAGYGYTF. The CDR3 DNA reads as TGTGCCAGCAATGCGCGGGGGGGCGCGGGTTATGGCTACACCTTC.

The chain links TRBV4-3 to TRBJ1-4; D not resolved. The CDR3 runs to 15 residues. V was trimmed by 4 bases and J by 3 bases, leaving 12 bases between them. Germline V lookup: CDR1 LGHNA, CDR2 YSLEER. The CDR3 spells CASSLLSGPNEKLFF. Here the CDR3 DNA reads TGCGCCAGCAGCCTCCTTAGCGGGCCTAATGAAAAACTGTTTTTT.

This chain links TRBV9 with TRBJ2-3, with 7 bases identical to TRBD2. V dropped 0 bases and J dropped 4; count of bases not matched to a gene: 8. The CDR3 totals 16 residues. Germline assignment: CDR1 SGDLS and CDR2 YYNGEE. The DNA for the CDR3 is TGTGCCAGCAGCGTAGGAGCGGGGATGGGCTCAGATACGCAGTATTTT. Its protein is CASSVGAGMGSDTQYF.

This sequence joins TRBV11-3 and TRBJ2-3, with 9 bases identical to TRBD2. From germline, CDR1 is SGHNT and CDR2 YENEEA. CDR3 size: 16 residues. V gave up 7 bases and J gave up 4 bases; unmatched junction bases: 12. The CDR3 is CASKRPGAGGSDTQYF. Written as DNA, the CDR3 is TGTGCCAGCAAACGGCCGGGAGCGGGGGGATCAGATACGCAGTATTTT.

This sequence joins TRBV5-1 and TRBJ2-1, with 9 bases aligning to TRBD1. V lost 1 base to trimming and J lost 8 bases; unmatched junction nucleotides: 4. The CDR3 length is 14 residues. Germline lookup yields CDR1 SGHRS and CDR2 YFSETQ. The CDR3, as DNA: TGCGCCAGCAGCTTGATGGGACAGGGCGATGAGCAGTTCTTC. Translation gives CASSLMGQGDEQFF.

This clone has just a few counts. The rearrangement joins TRBV6-1 to TRBJ1-2; weak D call: TRBD1 (6 bases). Trimming removed 0 bases from V and 4 bases from J, with 9 bases in between. CDR3 size: 14 residues. Germline V CDR1 and CDR2: MNHNS, SASEGT. CDR3 sequence: CASSEATGPYGYTF. The CDR3 DNA follows: TGTGCCAGCAGTGAAGCAACAGGGCCCTATGGCTACACCTTC.

The chain recombines TRBV7-6 with TRBJ2-1; 8 nucleotides agree with TRBD2. This CDR3 region has 16 residues. In germline, CDR1 is SGHVS, CDR2 FNYEAQ. V dropped 2 bases and J dropped 10; count of bases not matched to a gene: 13. CDR3 sequence reads: CASSLINSGGPSEQFF. The CDR3 DNA is TGTGCCAGCAGCTTAATTAATTCGGGAGGGCCCAGCGAGCAGTTCTTC.

The J gene is TRBJ1-1, the V gene TRBV20-1; 7 nucleotides align to TRBD1. The ends lost 4 bases at V and 5 bases at J; junction bases unmatched: 10. The CDR3 runs to 14 residues. CDR1 is DFQATT, CDR2 SNEGSKA, per germline (reference sequence). The CDR3 coding sequence is TGCAGTGCTACTGACAGGGTGGGGATGACTGAAGCTTTCTTT. Protein sequence: CSATDRVGMTEAFF.

The chain carries TRBV18 and TRBJ2-2; 8 bases agree with TRBD2. Trimming took 5 bases from V and 4 from J; bases not matched to a gene: 6. The CDR3 totals 15 residues. Germline V gene data show CDR1 as KGHSH and CDR2 as LQKENI. Written as DNA, the CDR3 is TGTGCCAGCTCAACCCAGCGGGAGACCACCGGGGAGCTGTTTTTT. This sequence encodes CASSTQRETTGELFF.

The V and J genes are TRBV11-2 and TRBJ2-3; 11 nucleotides align to TRBD2. The CDR3 loop spans 19 amino acids. Unmatched junction bases numbered 14, after V lost 1 base and J lost 5 bases. CDR1 SGHAT and CDR2 FQNNGV come from the germline V gene. In DNA form, the CDR3 reads TGTGCCAGCAGCTTAGGGTGGGAGGGTCTAGCGGGAGGAGGAGATACGCAGTATTTT. This translates into CASSLGWEGLAGGGDTQYF.

The genes are TRBV5-6 and TRBJ2-2, with 13 positions matching TRBD2. After removal of 1 base from V and 4 bases from J, the junction contained 4 bases not matched to a gene. Germline V CDR1 and CDR2: SGHDT, YYEEEE. The CDR3 sequence is 17 residues long. This CDR3 reads CASSLWTSGSFTGELFF. The CDR3 nucleotides read TGTGCCAGCAGCTTGTGGACTAGCGGGAGTTTCACCGGGGAGCTGTTTTTT.

This clone has a handful of counts. This chain joins TRBV2 and TRBJ2-2, with 9 bases fitting TRBD2. The CDR3 has 14 amino acids. V lost 6 bases to trimming and J lost 7 bases; unmatched junction nucleotides: 6. In germline, CDR1 is SNHLY, CDR2 FYNNEI. The CDR3 nucleotides read TGTGCCAGCAGGACCGGGACTAGCAGCGGGGAGCTGTTTTTT. Translated, it gives CASRTGTSSGELFF.

This chain uses TRBV19 with TRBJ1-5, with D unresolved. V was clipped by 1 base and J by 7 bases, with 8 bases between them. The CDR3 has 13 amino acids. The germline V gene has CDR1 LNHDA and CDR2 SQIVND (reference sequence). The CDR3, as DNA: TGTGCCAGTAGTATAGGAGCACGGCAGCCCCAGCATTTT. Translated: CASSIGARQPQHF.

The chain couples TRBV7-2 to TRBJ2-1; 13 nucleotides line up with TRBD2. V lost 5 bases, J lost 2 bases, and 3 bases stayed unmatched. CDR3 size: 16 residues. Germline lookup yields CDR1 SGHTA and CDR2 FQGNSA. CDR3 residues: CASSLTSGRAYNEQFF. CDR3 sequence (DNA): TGTGCCAGCAGCCTCACTAGCGGGAGGGCCTACAATGAGCAGTTCTTC.

DNA of the CDR3: TGTGCCAGCAGTTTAGGGCCTCCCACTGAAGCTTTCTTT. Encoded protein: CASSLGPPTEAFF. This chain links TRBV12-3 or TRBV12-4 with TRBJ1-1; D gene uncertain. V was pared by 1 base and J by 4 bases, with 7 bases between. The CDR3 has 13 amino acids.

V is TRBV11-2 and J is TRBJ1-1; no firm D call. V lost 2 bases, J lost 1 base, and 5 bases lay in between. Germline V gene sequence: CDR1 SGHAT, CDR2 FQNNGV. The CDR3 runs to 13 residues. The CDR3 nucleotides are TGTGCCAGCAGCTTAACACGGAACACTGAAGCTTTCTTT. It specifies CASSLTRNTEAFF.